A single T cell receptor (beta chain) is shown here with its context. Its specificity is unknown. The CDR3 has 16 amino acids. The germline gives CDR1 SGHRS, CDR2 YFSETQ. The ends lost 0 bases at V and 6 bases at J; junction bases unmatched: 6. The data are from a study of Tregs in tolerant kidney transplant recipients. Study-wide results and caveats: Nucleotide sequences could not be compared across some patients' samples due to primer changes.

Using immunoSEQ multiplex PCR, the repertoire was profiled, and TCRdb retains in-frame clones only, with some absent. Of 100,000 to 130,000 clones in the sample, roughly 89% were seen once. The chain joins TRBV5-1 to TRBJ2-5, with 12 bases matching TRBD2. This sample comprised CD4+ T cells from blood, obtained before the transplant. This TCR came from a human donor who received a combined kidney and bone marrow transplant. The CDR3 region is CASSLGSSGGAQTQYF. In DNA form, the CDR3 reads TGCGCCAGCAGCTTGGGTTCTAGCGGGGGGGCCCAGACCCAGTACTTC.